Sequencing of this T cell receptor (beta chain) was carried out in a study of a mutant IDH1 vaccine in newly diagnosed glioma. Across the whole study: Treated patients were roughly 62% male, approximately 38% female, mean age about 41 years.

Germline V gene data show CDR1 as KGHSH and CDR2 as LQKENI. J was trimmed by 8 bases and V by 3 bases; bases with no gene match: 16. This CDR3 is 17 amino acids long. TCRdb's table, derived via immunoSEQ multiplex PCR, lists solely in-frame clones and lacks some. The sample includes over 45,000 clones, less than 80% of them seen just once. Described time point: week 35, safety follow-up. It was 300 ug of mutant IDH1 20-mer peptide that made up each vaccine dose, given with topical imiquimod. Donors had new WHO grade 3 or 4 IDH1-mutant, ATRX-lost astrocytomas. Regarding this clone: Its target is not known.

The sequence came from a man aged 40-49 years with glioma. J is TRBJ1-2 and V is TRBV18; TRBD1 aligns across 9 bases. Sample: PBMCs, taken from a glioma patient whose treatment included an IDH1 peptide vaccine. CDR3 protein: CASSPTPPGQGGTGYTF. In nucleotides, the CDR3 is TGTGCCAGCTCACCCACACCCCCGGGACAGGGAGGGACCGGCTACACCTTC.